The next 20 T cell receptor beta chains were all read from a single sample in a study of shared clonotypes between healthy human individuals. Sequenced by immunoSEQ multiplex PCR; TCRdb stores in-frame clones only, minus some. The sample records approximately 2.5 million clones, approximately 94% being singletons. Sequenced sample: naive CD4+ T cells from PBMCs. The subset: CD45RA+ positively selected. The receptors derive from a man aged 18 to 35 in good health. Some clones in this sample may be carry-over from other donors' samples.

The J gene is TRBJ1-2, the V gene TRBV6-5; D is perhaps TRBD1 (5 bases). Germline lookup yields CDR1 MNHEY and CDR2 SVGAGI. CDR3 length: 14 amino acids. Trimming shortened V by 2 bases and J by 3 bases, and 10 bases separated the two germline ends. This CDR3 is CASSYAREDYGYTF. The CDR3 DNA reads as TGTGCCAGCAGTTACGCCAGGGAAGACTATGGCTACACCTTC.

The CDR3: CASSQIGAGGAHYEQYF. The CDR3 DNA reads TGTGCCAGCAGCCAAATTGGAGCGGGAGGGGCCCACTACGAGCAGTACTTC. The chain links TRBV4-2 to TRBJ2-7, with 10 bases identical to TRBD2. This CDR3 contains 17 residues. Germline trimming cut 2 bases from V and 3 bases from J; bases unmatched to any gene: 10. Germline assignment: CDR1 LGHNA and CDR2 YNFKEQ.

The genes are TRBV5-4 and TRBJ1-2; 9 bases agree with TRBD1. The junction had 4 bases not matched to a gene; V was cut back by 6 bases and J by 4 bases. The CDR3 has 13 amino acids. The germline CDR1 and CDR2 sequences are SGHNT and YYREEE (reference sequence). CDR3 in amino acids: CASTRDRVYGYTF. The DNA for the CDR3 is TGTGCCAGCACCCGGGACAGGGTCTATGGCTACACCTTC.

In nucleotides, the CDR3 is TGTGCCATCAGTCTGACTAGCCAAGAGCAGTTCTTC. Residues: CAISLTSQEQFF. This rearrangement joins TRBV10-3 to TRBJ2-1; 7 nucleotides line up with TRBD2. Trimming at V came to 5 bases and at J to 10 bases, leaving 5 bases not matched to a gene. CDR1 and CDR2 from the germline V gene are ENHRY and SYGVKD. The CDR3 is 12 residues long.

The chain combines TRBV23-1 with TRBJ2-5; 7 bases line up with TRBD1. TRBV23-1 has ORF status, its function being uncertain. V was pared by 2 bases and J by 1 base, with 13 bases of the junction left unmatched. This CDR3 spans 18 amino acids. In DNA, the CDR3 is TGCGCCAGCAGTCAAGGCACGGGACCCAGGGGGTCCCAAGAGACCCAGTACTTC. It encodes CASSQGTGPRGSQETQYF.

The chain recombines TRBV27 with TRBJ2-2, with D uncertain. The ends were cut back, 3 bases at V and 7 bases at J, with 9 bases in the middle. The CDR3 covers 13 residues. CDR1 and CDR2 from the germline V gene are MNHEY and SMNVEV (reference sequence). CDR3 in amino acids: CASSFPGIGELFF. The CDR3 nucleotides are TGTGCCAGCAGTTTCCCTGGGATCGGGGAGCTGTTTTTT.

This clone was found once. The gene calls are TRBV11-2 and TRBJ2-1, with a weak D call TRBD2 (5 bases). V lost 1 base and J 0 bases, leaving 7 bases between the germline ends. The CDR3 is made up of 15 amino acids. The germline V gene encodes CDR1 SGHAT and CDR2 FQNNGV. The CDR3 sequence: CASSLVRDSYNEQFF. CDR3 bases: TGTGCCAGCAGCTTAGTCCGGGACTCCTACAATGAGCAGTTCTTC.

The chain is built from TRBV30 and TRBJ1-3; D is uncertain. Per germline, CDR1 GTSNPN and CDR2 SVGIG (reference sequence). V was shortened by 0 bases and J by 0 bases, with 27 bases between the two germline ends. This CDR3 has 21 amino acids. The CDR3 sequence: CAWSVPGEPSAVLSSGNTIYF. CDR3 nucleotides: TGTGCCTGGAGTGTACCAGGCGAGCCATCTGCCGTGCTTAGCTCTGGAAACACCATATATTTT.

The chain has TRBV29-1 and TRBJ2-1, with 7 bases aligning to TRBD1. Germline V CDR1 and CDR2: SQVTM, ANQGSEA. This CDR3 is built from 14 residues. V shed 3 bases, J shed 6 bases, and the junction held 8 bases outside the gene matches. The CDR3 coding sequence is TGCAGCGTTGAGGGCAGGGGGATTTTCAATGAGCAGTTCTTC. Encoded protein: CSVEGRGIFNEQFF.

The rearrangement uses TRBV7-2 and TRBJ1-2; D is uncertain. V was pared by 1 base and J by 6 bases, with 21 bases between. Germline loops: CDR1 SGHTA, CDR2 FQGNSA. The CDR3 runs 17 residues. The CDR3 DNA is TGTGCCAGCAGCTTAGGAGTTAGGAGCCCTCAAAGGGATGGCTACACCTTC. Protein sequence: CASSLGVRSPQRDGYTF.

The chain joins TRBV18 to TRBJ2-5, with D perhaps being TRBD1 or TRBD2 (5 bases each). The CDR3 covers 14 residues. Germline V gives CDR1 KGHSH, CDR2 LQKENI. V was trimmed by 4 bases and J by 4 bases, leaving 13 bases between them. The CDR3 region has the DNA TGTGCCAGCTCACGGGGACCAATCCGAGAGACCCAGTACTTC. This encodes CASSRGPIRETQYF.

The V gene is TRBV28, the J gene TRBJ2-7; 7 nucleotides match TRBD1. The CDR3 has 14 residues. V shed 3 bases, J shed 3 bases, and the junction held 5 bases outside the gene matches. Germline V gene lookup returns CDR1 MDHEN and CDR2 SYDVKM. CDR3 nucleotide sequence: TGTGCCAGCAGTTTCCCAGGGGGAGTCTACGAGCAGTACTTC. Amino acids: CASSFPGGVYEQYF.

V is TRBV5-1 and J is TRBJ1-5; the D is unclear. This CDR3 contains 14 residues. CDR1 SGHRS and CDR2 YFSETQ come from the germline V gene. V was clipped by 1 base and J by 7 bases, with 12 bases between them. The CDR3: CASSLSGSEQPQHF. In DNA form, the CDR3 reads TGCGCCAGCAGCTTGTCGGGCTCGGAACAGCCCCAGCATTTT.

As for this clone: The same CDR3 is also encoded by other DNA sequences in this sample. This chain joins TRBV28 and TRBJ2-5, with 8 bases that match TRBD1. CDR1 is MDHEN and CDR2 is SYDVKM in the germline V gene. The CDR3 is made up of 15 amino acids. V was clipped by 3 bases and J by 5 bases; unmatched bases: 8. Here the CDR3 reads CASSLATGGRETQYF. The CDR3 nucleotides are TGTGCCAGCAGTTTGGCCACAGGGGGGCGGGAGACCCAGTACTTC.

This chain connects TRBV28 to TRBJ1-3; D not resolved. Trimming shortened V by 5 bases and J by 0 bases, and 14 bases separated the two germline ends. The length of the CDR3 is 16 residues. The germline V gene has CDR1 MDHEN and CDR2 SYDVKM. CDR3 sequence reads: CASSASRPYSGNTIYF. The CDR3 DNA is TGTGCCAGCAGTGCGTCCAGGCCCTACTCTGGAAACACCATATATTTT.

The chain links TRBV2 to TRBJ2-7, with D unresolved. The CDR3 extends over 14 amino acids. Germline assignment: CDR1 SNHLY and CDR2 FYNNEI. V lost 6 bases and J 2 bases, leaving 14 bases between the germline ends. CDR3 DNA sequence: TGTGCCAGCAGCGCCCCCCAGGCAACCTACGAGCAGTACTTC. Translation: CASSAPQATYEQYF.

The rearrangement links TRBV7-2 to TRBJ1-2, with a weak D call TRBD1 (5 bases). CDR1 SGHTA and CDR2 FQGNSA come from the germline V gene. V lost 0 bases and J lost 6, with 14 bases in between. The CDR3 extends over 15 amino acids. DNA of the CDR3: TGTGCCAGCAGCTTAGCGCCGGGGCGGGAAAATGGCTACACCTTC. This codes for CASSLAPGRENGYTF. Full variable domain (outside the CDR3, taken from reference TRBV7-2 and TRBJ1-2): GAGVSQSPSNKVTEKGKDVELRCDPISGHTALYWYRQSLGQGLEFLIYFQGNSAPDKSGLPSDRFSAERTGGSVSTLTIQRTQQEDSAVYLCASSLAPGRENGYTFGSGTRLTVV.

This chain links TRBV11-3 with TRBJ2-5, with TRBD1 identical over 10 bases. Germline CDR1 and CDR2: SGHNT and YENEEA. The CDR3 has 14 residues. The V and J ends lost 5 bases and 5 bases, in that order; junction bases with no gene match: 5. The DNA for the CDR3 is TGTGCCAGCAGCCCCGGACAGGGGGTGGAGACCCAGTACTTC. The encoded protein is CASSPGQGVETQYF.

This sequence joins TRBV28 and TRBJ1-5; D is unclear. Trimming cost V 5 bases and J 7 bases, with 9 bases left between them. The germline V gene has CDR1 MDHEN and CDR2 SYDVKM. The CDR3 sequence is 12 residues long. CDR3 sequence (DNA): TGTGCCAGCAGTCCGCCCCTCCAGCCCCAGCATTTT. Its protein is CASSPPLQPQHF.

This chain joins TRBV30 and TRBJ2-3; 15 bases are shared with TRBD2. Looked up from germline, CDR1 is GTSNPN and CDR2 is SVGIG (reference sequence). V was pared by 2 bases and J by 0 bases, with 6 bases of the junction left unmatched. There are 18 residues in the CDR3. CDR3 in amino acids: CAWSSGTSGRSSTDTQYF. In nucleotides, the CDR3 is TGTGCCTGGAGTTCCGGGACTAGCGGGAGGAGTAGCACAGATACGCAGTATTTT. The variable domain in full, completed from reference TRBV30 and TRBJ2-3, reads SQTIHQWPATLVQPVGSPLSLECTVEGTSNPNLYWYRQAAGRGLQLLFYSVGIGQISSEVPQNLSASRPQDRQFILSSKKLLLSDSGFYLCAWSSGTSGRSSTDTQYFGPGTRLTVL.